The T cell receptor beta chain under discussion was sequenced for a study of monozygotic twins with inflammatory bowel disease. Through template switching, UMIs that included a 6-nucleotide sample barcode were added. Nested amplification of TCRalpha and TCRbeta cDNA involved two PCRs of around 15 and 9 cycles. No DNA is given; TCRdb re-called the 5' RACE reads and lists each CDR3 protein once. This sample contains about 450,000 distinct CDR3 sequences. With regard to this clonotype: The antigen is unknown.

There are 14 residues in the CDR3. The V gene's germline CDR1 is SQVTM and CDR2 ANQGSEA. Blood was collected, roughly 2.4 ml per donor. Findings of the study overall: Whereas healthy co-twins had higher TCRbeta diversity (inverse Simpson), IBD patients had lower diversity.

This receptor was taken from a human donor with ulcerative colitis or Crohn's disease, or a healthy co-twin of an affected twin (not recorded which). This chain connects TRBV29-1 to TRBJ2-2; no DNA is available, so the TRBD2 call from TCRdb remains unchecked. Material for sequencing was blood. This CDR3 reads CSVQGRGRTGELFF.